This TCR beta chain was recovered during a study of blood T cells in healthy people across ages (dated by TCRdb to between 2015 and 2017). Some background on the complete study: In model experiments, template switching captured roughly one uniquely barcoded TCR beta cDNA molecule for every two T cells. The study measured age-related changes in TCR beta repertoire diversity using deep sequencing normalized with unique cDNA molecular identifiers. The donors were split into four age groups: young (average 16 years), middle-aged (around 37), aged (more than 60) and long-lived (about 82). Donors of different ages were randomly distributed across sequencing lanes to avoid experimental bias. Two additional independent replicas of 1 million unique cDNA reads from the same blood draw were analyzed for two donors (one aged 18 to 29 and one aged 80 or older). The paper as a whole reports these results and caveats: Estimates of total diversity from one million sequenced T cells were regarded as lower bounds and underestimates. Compared with the aged group, the long-lived group had more naive CD4+ T cells, fewer expanded clones and increased TCR diversity, suggesting age selection. A strong correlation was found between observed TCR beta diversity and the percentage of naive T cells measured by flow cytometry. Bulk unsorted PBMC profiling prevented conclusive comparison of naive and antigen-experienced compartments. As age increased, observed TCR beta diversity per million T cells dropped in a roughly linear way, and a significant reduction was already evident by age about 40. Because donor CMV infection status was unknown, age-related changes in expanded clonotypes were potentially confounded.

Looking up the germline V gene yields CDR1 SGHRS and CDR2 YFSETQ. The CDR3 runs 14 amino acids, cysteine and phenylalanine included. Of the read, only the CDR3 DNA is kept; its 42 bases are in frame from base 1. The protocol used for the library was 5' RACE. The data were produced on an Illumina HiSeq 2500. A second PCR of about 7 to 12 cycles was performed with a sample-barcoded 5' primer and a J-beta primer mix. A unique molecular identifier was introduced onto each TCR beta cDNA molecule by a template-switch 5' adaptor carrying 12 random nucleotides. At least 2.5 million CDR3-containing paired-end reads were obtained from each sample. The Mint cDNA synthesis kit, primed by a TRBC-specific oligonucleotide, was used to synthesize first-strand cDNA from all RNA. After uracil-DNA glycosylase treatment, a first 18-cycle PCR used universal primers M1SS and BC2_uni_R on all cDNA. The paper's data handling went like this. Each sample was normalized by randomly selecting 1 million high-quality reads, each carrying a distinct molecular identifier. Instead of being binned into consensus sequences, reads that shared molecular identifiers were thrown out. CDR3 identification, clonotype clustering and error correction used MiTCR with a Q25 quality threshold and the strictest error-elimination algorithm. A nonparametric unseen species model using Euler transformation provided a lower-bound estimate of total TCR beta diversity. The public reads were quality trimmed at Q25 with fastp and then assembled into clones with MiXCR by TCRdb, keeping productive beta chains. All rows with the same CDR3 protein become a single entry with the most common DNA and genes. The V and J calls come from TCRdb's annotation, not from the publication. A total of fewer than 900,000 distinct CDR3 sequences appear in this sample, 40% to 45% of them only once. The top ten hold 20% to 25% of the sample.

The donors were roughly 40 Caucasian individuals from Russia, aged about 6 to 95 years, who were systemically healthy. Each donor gave approximately 9.3 milliliters of peripheral blood, collected into EDTA-treated Vacutainer tubes. Ficoll-Paque density-gradient centrifugation was used to isolate PBMCs, with at least 6.5 million per sample. Total RNA was extracted from PBMCs with Trizol reagent, with at least 5.5 micrograms obtained per sample. Naive CD45RAhigh/CD27high T cell percentages were measured by flow cytometry on a PBMC aliquot from every donor. As regards this clonotype: Its antigen is unknown. An end of the junction differs from the germline gene, which may be a read error.

The TCR comes from a woman in her sixties in good health. The rearrangement combines TRBV5-1 with TRBJ1-4, with TRBD1 perhaps the D gene, on 6 matching bases. Specimen: blood. The CDR3 loop reads CTSSSGQPNEKLFF. The DNA sequence follows: TGCACCAGCAGTTCCGGACAGCCTAATGAAAAACTGTTTTTT.